This entry concerns a single TCR beta chain. These data belong to a study of control samples from healthy donors and cancer patients. Germline CDR1 reads MNHEY; CDR2 reads SVGAGI. Trimming took off 8 bases at V and 4 bases at J, with 14 bases between the two ends. This CDR3 is built from 13 residues. Method: immunoSEQ multiplex PCR; TCRdb's copy keeps in-frame clones and lacks some. The table lists more than 85,000 clones, 85% to 90% of them singletons. The V gene is TRBV6-5, the J gene TRBJ1-2; D unresolved. Sequencing was done on a sample of blood. This sequence originates from a woman aged 45-60 years in good health. The CDR3 region has the DNA TGTGCCAGCGCGCCGGACGCCGGCTATGGCTACACCTTC. It encodes CASAPDAGYGYTF.